What follows are 15 T cell receptor beta chains derived from one specimen sequenced in a study of cytomegalovirus exposure and HLA in healthy donors. PCR primers comprised 60 Vbeta and 13 Jbeta primers. The assay was immunoSEQ multiplex PCR, and TCRdb's table has in-frame clones only and misses some. The table has about 64,000 clones, 65% to 90% seen once. Sequenced input: PBMCs. These TCRs come from a female donor in good health and CMV-seronegative.

V usage is TRBV4-1 and J usage is TRBJ2-5; unclear D gene. Between the trimmed V and J ends, which lost 0 bases and 5 bases, there was a span of 10 bases. CDR3 length equals 14 residues. Germline values: CDR1 MGHRA, CDR2 YSYEKL. The CDR3 sequence is CASSQDPSSETQYF. In DNA, the CDR3 is TGCGCCAGCAGCCAAGACCCCTCCTCCGAGACCCAGTACTTC.

CDR3 nucleotides: TGTGCCAGCAGCTTAGGAAACGACAGGGGGGCTTTCTTT. It yields the protein CASSLGNDRGAFF. The chain couples TRBV7-9 to TRBJ1-1; 9 bases fit TRBD1. The germline V gene has CDR1 SEHNR and CDR2 FQNEAQ (reference sequence). The CDR3 runs 13 residues. V was clipped by 1 base and J by 11 bases; unmatched bases: 5.

The chain carries TRBV11-2 and TRBJ2-7, with 10 bases aligning to TRBD1. This CDR3 region has 15 residues. With 5 bases clipped from V and 5 bases from J, the junction kept 9 bases outside the gene matches. Germline CDR1 and CDR2: SGHAT and FQNNGV. The CDR3 bases are TGTGCCAGCAGCCCCCGGGACAGGGGAATGAACGAGCAGTACTTC. Translation: CASSPRDRGMNEQYF.

The chain combines TRBV11-2 with TRBJ2-1; 11 positions match TRBD1. The V gene's germline CDR1 is SGHAT and CDR2 FQNNGV. Trimming removed 5 bases from V and 4 bases from J; junction bases left unmatched: 10. CDR3 length: 17 residues. CDR3 sequence: CASSPTAGTGGYNEQFF. CDR3 in DNA: TGTGCCAGCAGCCCAACCGCCGGGACAGGGGGTTACAATGAGCAGTTCTTC.

The chain uses TRBV4-1 and TRBJ2-2, with 9 bases aligning to TRBD2. The germline V gene encodes CDR1 MGHRA and CDR2 YSYEKL. Losses at the gene ends were 2 bases for V and 8 bases for J; bases not matched to a gene: 12. This CDR3 contains 17 residues. The CDR3 is CASSQNPGTSLEGELFF. The CDR3 DNA is TGCGCCAGCAGCCAAAATCCCGGGACTAGCTTGGAGGGGGAGCTGTTTTTT.

This chain joins TRBV11-3 and TRBJ2-5, with D maybe TRBD1 (6 bases). With the DNA end fitting TRBJ2-7 better, the J assignment may be wrong. This CDR3 contains 13 residues. Per germline, CDR1 SGHNT and CDR2 YENEEA. In nucleotides, the CDR3 is TGTGCCAGCAGCTTATTAGGGGGCTACGAGCAGTACTTC. Its translation is CASSLLGGYEQYF.

The V gene is TRBV5-1, the J gene TRBJ2-5, with no clear D. V lost 4 bases to trimming and J lost 2 bases, with 3 bases between them. The CDR3 consists of 11 residues. Germline V gene lookup returns CDR1 SGHRS and CDR2 YFSETQ. CDR3: CASSQQETQYF. The DNA of the CDR3 is TGCGCCAGCAGCCAACAAGAGACCCAGTACTTC. Variable domain in full (rest from reference TRBV5-1 and TRBJ2-5): KAGVTQTPRYLIKTRGQQVTLSCSPISGHRSVSWYQQTPGQGLQFLFEYFSETQRNKGNFPGRFSGRQFSNSRSEMNVSTLELGDSALYLCASSQQETQYFGPGTRLLVL.

This clone has a single count. The J gene is TRBJ2-7, the V gene TRBV23-1; D gene uncertain. TRBV23-1 has ORF status, its function being uncertain. This CDR3 contains 13 residues. Trimming cost V 3 bases and J 4 bases, with 10 bases left between them. CDR3 sequence: CASSQLPGYEQYF. The CDR3, as DNA: TGCGCCAGCAGTCAGCTTCCGGGTTACGAGCAGTACTTC.

Details on this clone: Other DNA sequences of this sample code for an identical CDR3. This chain links TRBV21-1 with TRBJ2-3; TRBD2 was called by the table and not checked on the DNA. TRBV21-1 is marked as a pseudogene. CDR3 length equals 20 residues. CDR3 loop: CASSKIISGTSGLSTDTQYF. The CDR3 DNA reads as TGTGCTAGCAGCAAAATTATCTCCGGGACTAGCGGGCTTAGCACAGATACGCAGTATTTT.

This sequence joins TRBV9 and TRBJ2-3; D is perhaps TRBD1 (5 bases). Looked up from germline, CDR1 is SGDLS and CDR2 is YYNGEE. The CDR3 totals 15 residues. V was shortened by 0 bases and J by 2 bases, with 10 bases between the two germline ends. The CDR3 sequence is CASSVGQGPTDTQYF. The CDR3 DNA follows: TGTGCCAGCAGCGTAGGCCAGGGCCCCACAGATACGCAGTATTTT.

The chain is built from TRBV5-1 and TRBJ1-4; 7 bases align to TRBD1. V shed 2 bases, J shed 0 bases, and the junction held 1 base outside the gene matches. Germline V gene data show CDR1 as SGHRS and CDR2 as YFSETQ. The CDR3 is 15 residues long. CDR3 sequence reads: CASSFQGATNEKLFF. CDR3 bases: TGCGCCAGCAGCTTCCAGGGGGCAACTAATGAAAAACTGTTTTTT.

V is TRBV10-1 and J is TRBJ2-3; 8 nucleotides agree with TRBD2. The CDR3 is made up of 15 amino acids. Germline V CDR1 and CDR2: WNHNN, SYGVQD (reference sequence). V shed 3 bases, J shed 1 base, and the junction held 3 bases outside the gene matches. The chain's CDR3 is CASSEREGRTDTQYF. CDR3 coding DNA: TGCGCCAGCAGTGAACGGGAGGGACGCACAGATACGCAGTATTTT.

This chain connects TRBV19 to TRBJ1-5, with no clear D. The CDR3 length is 12 residues. The V end lost 5 bases, the J end lost 7 bases, and 9 bases lay between the germline ends. Germline-derived CDR1 and CDR2 are LNHDA and SQIVND (reference sequence). CDR3 bases: TGTGCCAGTAGTGTAAGAGGACAGCCCCAGCATTTT. Protein: CASSVRGQPQHF.

The genes are TRBV7-6 and TRBJ2-5; D remains unclear. The CDR3 spans 11 residues. Per germline, CDR1 SGHVS and CDR2 FNYEAQ. V was trimmed by 5 bases and J by 4 bases, leaving 5 bases between them. The CDR3 DNA follows: TGTGCCAGCAGCAATATAGAGACCCAGTACTTC. It is translated as CASSNIETQYF. The complete variable domain, with remaining parts taken from reference TRBV7-6 and TRBJ2-5, reads GAGVSQSPRYKVTKRGQDVALRCDPISGHVSLYWYRQALGQGPEFLTYFNYEAQQDKSGLPNDRFSAERPEGSISTLTIQRTEQRDSAMYRCASSNIETQYFGPGTRLLVL.

On this clone itself: At one end the junction does not follow the germline gene, possibly because of a read error. The J gene is TRBJ2-7, the V gene TRBV6-1; D is unresolved. In germline, CDR1 is MNHNS, CDR2 SASEGT. The CDR3 is 12 residues long. CDR3 sequence: CASSEAATALDF. CDR3 nucleotides: TGTGCCAGCAGTGAAGCTGCGACTGCTTTGGACTTC.